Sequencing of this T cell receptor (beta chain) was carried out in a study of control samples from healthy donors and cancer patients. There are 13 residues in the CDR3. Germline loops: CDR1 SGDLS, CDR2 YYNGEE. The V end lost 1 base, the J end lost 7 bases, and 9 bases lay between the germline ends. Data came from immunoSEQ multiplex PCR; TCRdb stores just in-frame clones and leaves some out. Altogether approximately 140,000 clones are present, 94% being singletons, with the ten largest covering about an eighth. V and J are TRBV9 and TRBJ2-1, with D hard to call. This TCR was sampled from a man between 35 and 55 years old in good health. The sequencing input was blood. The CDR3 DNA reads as TGTGCCAGCAGCGTACCAGCGACTAATGAGCAGTTCTTC. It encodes CASSVPATNEQFF.